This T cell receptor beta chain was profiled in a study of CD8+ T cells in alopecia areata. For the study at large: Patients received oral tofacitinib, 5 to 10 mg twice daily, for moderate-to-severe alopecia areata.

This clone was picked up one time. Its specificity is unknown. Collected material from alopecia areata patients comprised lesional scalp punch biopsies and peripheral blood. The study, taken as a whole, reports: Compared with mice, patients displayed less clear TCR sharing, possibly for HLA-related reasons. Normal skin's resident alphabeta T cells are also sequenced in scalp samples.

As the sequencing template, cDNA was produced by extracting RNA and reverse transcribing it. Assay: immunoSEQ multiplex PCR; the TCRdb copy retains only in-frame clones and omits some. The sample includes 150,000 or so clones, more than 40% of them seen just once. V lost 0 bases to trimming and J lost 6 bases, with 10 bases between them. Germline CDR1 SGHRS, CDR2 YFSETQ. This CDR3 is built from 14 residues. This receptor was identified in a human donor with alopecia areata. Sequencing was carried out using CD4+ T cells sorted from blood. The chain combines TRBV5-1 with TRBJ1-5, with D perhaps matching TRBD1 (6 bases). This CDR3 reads CASSLAGGGQPQHF. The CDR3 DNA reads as TGCGCCAGCAGCTTGGCCGGGGGCGGTCAGCCCCAGCATTTT.